Presented here are 11 T cell receptor beta chains from one specimen sequenced in a study of CD8+CD57+ T cells in acquired aplastic anemia. It was genomic DNA that served as the template for profiling TCR beta VDJ and CDR3. Via MiXCR, TCRdb re-called the reads, giving one row per CDR3 protein. The sample includes roughly 50,000 distinct CDR3 sequences, about 73% of them seen just once. Sequencing was carried out using sorted CD4+, CD8+, or CD8+CD57+ T cells (not recorded which) from PBMCs. These receptors were obtained from a human donor in good health, serving as a control.

V and J are TRBV7-2 and TRBJ2-6; D is undetermined. The CDR3 has 15 residues. Germline CDR1 and CDR2: SGHTA and FQGNSA. V lost 5 bases and J 0 bases, leaving 8 bases between the germline ends. The CDR3 DNA follows: TGTGCCAGCAGCCTATTGGGCTCTGGGGCCAACGTCCTGACTTTC. Its translation: CASSLLGSGANVLTF.

In its sample, this clonotype was seen many times. The V and J genes are TRBV6-1 and TRBJ1-1; D not resolved. The CDR3 totals 14 residues. Germline V gene data show CDR1 as MNHNS and CDR2 as SASEGT. The ends were cut back, 7 bases at V and 4 bases at J, with 16 bases in the middle. The CDR3, as DNA: TGTGCCAGCACCTACGTGGGTGAAGGCACTGAAGCTTTCTTT. Translated, it gives CASTYVGEGTEAFF.

The chain employs TRBV29-1 and TRBJ1-1; no definite D call. Trimming pared 6 bases from V and 2 bases from J, leaving 13 bases between. The CDR3 has 13 residues. Germline V gene lookup returns CDR1 SQVTM and CDR2 ANQGSEA. CDR3 nucleotide sequence: TGCAGCGTGTCGACCCTCGCAAACACTGAAGCTTTCTTT. Translating it yields CSVSTLANTEAFF.

The chain joins TRBV4-1 to TRBJ1-1; 8 bases are shared with TRBD1. The CDR3 is 14 amino acids. V dropped 2 bases and J dropped 10; count of bases not matched to a gene: 9. Germline CDR1 reads MGHRA; CDR2 reads YSYEKL. CDR3 nucleotide sequence: TGCGCCAGCAGCCAATTAGGCAGGGGGCGCGGAGCTTTCTTT. The encoded protein is CASSQLGRGRGAFF.

V gene TRBV2 combines with J gene TRBJ1-2; D unclear. Germline V gene data show CDR1 as SNHLY and CDR2 as FYNNEI. CDR3 length: 11 amino acids. V was pared by 8 bases and J by 0 bases, with 4 bases between. CDR3 loop: CASASNYGYTF. As DNA, the CDR3 is TGTGCCAGCGCATCTAACTATGGCTACACCTTC.

This clonotype ranks as medium-sized. This chain connects TRBV20-1 to TRBJ2-7, with TRBD2 as a possible D gene (6 bases). V lost 1 base and J 4 bases, leaving 20 bases between the germline ends. The CDR3 contains 16 residues. CDR1 is DFQATT, CDR2 SNEGSKA, per germline (reference sequence). The CDR3 reads CSARGSLTSGAYEQYF. DNA of the CDR3: TGCAGTGCTAGAGGGTCCTTGACTAGTGGTGCTTACGAGCAGTACTTC.

A few counts support this clonotype. In nucleotides, the CDR3 is TGTGCCATCAGTGAGGCCAGGGGGTCTGGAAACACCATATATTTT. This translates into CAISEARGSGNTIYF. The chain combines TRBV10-3 with TRBJ1-3; 7 bases are a match to TRBD1. V lost 2 bases to trimming and J lost 1 base; unmatched junction nucleotides: 2. Germline CDR1 is ENHRY and CDR2 is SYGVKD. CDR3 length: 15 amino acids.

The V call is TRBV7-3, the J call TRBJ2-3; D remains ambiguous. The CDR3 loop spans 13 amino acids. V lost 6 bases to trimming and J lost 7 bases, with 14 bases between them. CDR1 is SGHTA and CDR2 is FQGTGA in the germline V gene. CDR3 in amino acids: CASSPTQTHTQYF. In nucleotides, the CDR3 is TGTGCCAGCAGTCCAACCCAGACCCATACGCAGTATTTT.

This clonotype occurred a few times. The rearrangement uses TRBV7-8 and TRBJ2-5, with TRBD2 matching over 13 bases. The germline V gene encodes CDR1 SGHVS and CDR2 FQNEAQ. There are 17 residues in the CDR3. J lost 2 bases, V lost 5 bases, and 8 bases had no gene match. The chain's CDR3 is CASSPPGLAGEQETQYF. The CDR3 DNA reads as TGTGCCAGCAGCCCACCCGGACTAGCGGGAGAACAAGAGACCCAGTACTTC. Drawing the rest from reference TRBV7-8 and TRBJ2-5, the complete variable domain is GAGVSQSPRYKVAKRGQDVALRCDPISGHVSLFWYQQALGQGPEFLTYFQNEAQLDKSGLPSDRFFAERPEGSVSTLKIQRTQQEDSAVYLCASSPPGLAGEQETQYFGPGTRLLVL.

This chain connects TRBV7-6 to TRBJ2-7; D unresolved. Trimming took off 0 bases at V and 5 bases at J, with 11 bases between the two ends. The CDR3 loop spans 14 amino acids. CDR1 and CDR2 (germline): SGHVS, FNYEAQ. Written as DNA, the CDR3 is TGTGCCAGCAGCTTAGCTGGAGCTAGGGACGAGCAGTACTTC. Translation gives CASSLAGARDEQYF.

DNA of the CDR3: TGTGCCAGCAGCCCGACTGAATCCTATGGCTACACCTTC. Protein product: CASSPTESYGYTF. The V call is TRBV7-2, the J call TRBJ1-2, with D uncertain. CDR3 length: 13 residues. Germline CDR1 is SGHTA and CDR2 is FQGNSA. Deletions cut 5 bases from V and 4 bases from J, with 11 bases between.